Following are 16 T cell receptor beta chains from one sample sequenced in a study of T cells expressing NK-cell markers. TCRdb re-called the 5' RACE reads and catalogs CDR3 proteins one per entry, DNA excluded. In all, the sample yields approximately 110,000 distinct CDR3 sequences. Sequenced material: blood T cells: a sorted CD56 or NKG2C T cell subset, CD4+ or CD8+ T cells, or bulk PBMC T cells (not recorded which). All receptors come from a woman aged 18-69 years in good health.

The CDR3: CSVPGLAGVYNEQFF. V gene TRBV29-1 combines with J gene TRBJ2-1; TCRdb's D gene call, TRBD2, goes unchecked for lack of DNA. CDR1 and CDR2 (germline): SQVTM, ANQGSEA. The CDR3 loop spans 15 amino acids.

The V and J genes are TRBV7-9 and TRBJ1-6. The CDR3 sequence is 13 residues long. Germline V gene lookup returns CDR1 SEHNR and CDR2 FQNEAQ (reference sequence). This CDR3 reads CASSFRHPSPLHF.

The J gene is TRBJ2-7, the V gene TRBV4-3; TCRdb picks TRBD1, but there is no DNA to check that call. Germline assignment: CDR1 LGHNA and CDR2 YSLEER. This CDR3 region has 15 residues. CDR3 sequence reads: CASSQEPQGSYEQYF.

The chain uses TRBV28 and TRBJ2-1; TCRdb's D call, TRBD1, is unchecked because there is no DNA. Germline V lookup: CDR1 MDHEN, CDR2 SYDVKM. CDR3 size: 19 residues. CDR3 region: CASSSIKYRQGNSYNEQFF.

This chain joins TRBV6-5 and TRBJ1-1. This CDR3 spans 13 amino acids. Germline V CDR1 and CDR2: MNHEY, SVGAGI. CDR3 protein: CAGSYSRGTEAFF.

The chain uses TRBV4-2 and TRBJ1-6; TCRdb picks TRBD1, but there is no DNA to check that call. Germline V gene lookup returns CDR1 LGHNA and CDR2 YNFKEQ. CDR3 length: 14 amino acids. The CDR3 spells CASSHPLGFSPLHF.

The chain is built from TRBV29-1 and TRBJ1-1. Germline CDR1 SQVTM, CDR2 ANQGSEA. CDR3 size: 12 residues. CDR3 sequence: CSVVVGDTEAFF.

The chain couples TRBV4-3 to TRBJ2-1. This CDR3 is built from 14 residues. Germline lookup yields CDR1 LGHNA and CDR2 YSLEER. The CDR3 here is CASSQAWTQNEQFF.

This sequence joins TRBV28 and TRBJ2-1; with no DNA, the TCRdb D assignment of TRBD2 cannot be verified. The CDR3 is 15 residues long. From germline, CDR1 is MDHEN and CDR2 SYDVKM. CDR3 residues: CASNSRLAHYNEQFF.

J is TRBJ1-4 and V is TRBV5-5; TCRdb selects TRBD1, and the lack of DNA leaves this call unchecked. The length of the CDR3 is 16 residues. Germline V gives CDR1 SGHKS, CDR2 YYEKEE (reference sequence). The CDR3 here is CASSFLGQGRDEKLFF. Based on the CDR3 plus reference TRBV5-5 and TRBJ1-4, the full variable domain is DAGVTQSPTHLIKTRGQQVTLRCSPISGHKSVSWYQQVLGQGPQFIFQYYEKEERGRGNFPDRFSARQFPNYSSELNVNALLLGDSALYLCASSFLGQGRDEKLFFGSGTQLSVL.

The V and J genes are TRBV7-9 and TRBJ1-1. Germline V gene sequence: CDR1 SEHNR, CDR2 FQNEAQ (reference sequence). The CDR3 spans 14 residues. The chain's CDR3 is CASSLDGTGAEAFF.

J is TRBJ2-3 and V is TRBV7-6; TCRdb reports TRBD2, a call that lacks DNA to check it against. Germline V CDR1 and CDR2: SGHVS, FNYEAQ. This CDR3 comprises 16 residues. This CDR3 is CASSPTLAPGTDTQYF.

The V call is TRBV29-1, the J call TRBJ1-1. The CDR3 consists of 13 residues. Germline CDR1 is SQVTM and CDR2 is ANQGSEA. CDR3: CSVPGQRTTDAFF.

The V call is TRBV18, the J call TRBJ1-1. The germline V gene encodes CDR1 KGHSH and CDR2 LQKENI. This CDR3 contains 14 residues. The CDR3 sequence is CASSPPFMNTEAFF.

The chain combines TRBV25-1 with TRBJ1-2; TCRdb lists TRBD1, though no DNA is available to test this call. The CDR3 runs to 13 residues. Germline CDR1 reads MGHDK; CDR2 reads SYGVNS. This chain's CDR3 is CATTPPFGYGYTF.

This chain connects TRBV6-1 to TRBJ1-1. The CDR3 has 12 amino acids. CDR1 and CDR2 from the germline V gene are MNHNS and SASEGT. The CDR3 sequence: CASTLGGTEAFF.